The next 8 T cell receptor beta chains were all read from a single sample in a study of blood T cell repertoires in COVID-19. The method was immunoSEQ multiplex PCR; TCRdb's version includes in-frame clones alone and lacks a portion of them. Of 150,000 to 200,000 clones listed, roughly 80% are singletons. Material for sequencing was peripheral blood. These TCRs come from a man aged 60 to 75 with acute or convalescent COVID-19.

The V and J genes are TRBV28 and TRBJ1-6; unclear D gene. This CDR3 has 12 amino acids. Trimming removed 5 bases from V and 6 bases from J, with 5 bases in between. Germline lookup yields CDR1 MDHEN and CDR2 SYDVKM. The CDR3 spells CASSLANSPLHF. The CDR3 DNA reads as TGTGCCAGCAGTCTGGCTAATTCACCCCTCCACTTT.

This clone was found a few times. Here the CDR3 reads CASSMGGAYGYTF. In DNA form, the CDR3 reads TGTGCCAGTAGTATGGGGGGGGCCTATGGCTACACCTTC. This rearrangement joins TRBV19 to TRBJ1-2, with TRBD1 as a possible D gene (6 bases). CDR1 is LNHDA, CDR2 SQIVND, per germline (reference sequence). The CDR3 has 13 residues. V was pared by 3 bases and J by 4 bases, with 9 bases between.

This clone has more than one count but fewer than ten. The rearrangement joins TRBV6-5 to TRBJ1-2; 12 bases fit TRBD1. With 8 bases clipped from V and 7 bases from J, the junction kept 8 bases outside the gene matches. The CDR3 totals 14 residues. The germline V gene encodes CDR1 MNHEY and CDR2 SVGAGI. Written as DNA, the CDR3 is TGTGCCAGCTGGGGGGACAGGGGGCTGAGTGGCTACACCTTC. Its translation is CASWGDRGLSGYTF.

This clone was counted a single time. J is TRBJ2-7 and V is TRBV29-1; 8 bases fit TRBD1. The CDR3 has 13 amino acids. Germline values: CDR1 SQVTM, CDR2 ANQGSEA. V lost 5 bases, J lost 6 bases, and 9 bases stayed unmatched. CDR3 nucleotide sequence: TGCAGCGTTAAAAGACAGGGGATGAGCGAGCAGTACTTC. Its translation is CSVKRQGMSEQYF.

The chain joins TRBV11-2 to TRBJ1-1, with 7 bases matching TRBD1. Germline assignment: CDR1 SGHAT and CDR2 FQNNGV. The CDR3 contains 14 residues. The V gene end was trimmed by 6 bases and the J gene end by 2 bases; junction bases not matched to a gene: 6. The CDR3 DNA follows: TGTGCCAGCAGTAGGGGGCCGACTAACACTGAAGCTTTCTTT. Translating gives CASSRGPTNTEAFF.

The CDR3 is CASSPGGFGVNEQFF. CDR3 nucleotide sequence: TGTGCCAGCAGCCCGGGGGGCTTTGGGGTCAATGAGCAGTTCTTC. The chain employs TRBV11-3 and TRBJ2-1; maybe TRBD2 (7 bases). CDR1 and CDR2 from the germline V gene are SGHNT and YENEEA. The CDR3 covers 15 residues. Trimming left V 5 bases short and J 6 bases short, with 17 bases between.

Written as DNA, the CDR3 is TGTGCCAGCAGTTTGCCAGGGAGGTCTAACTATGGCTACACCTTC. Its translation: CASSLPGRSNYGYTF. The chain carries TRBV28 and TRBJ1-2, with D maybe TRBD1 (5 bases). The V gene lost 3 bases and the J gene lost 0 bases, with 11 bases spanning the gap. This CDR3 contains 15 residues. CDR1 is MDHEN, CDR2 SYDVKM, per germline.

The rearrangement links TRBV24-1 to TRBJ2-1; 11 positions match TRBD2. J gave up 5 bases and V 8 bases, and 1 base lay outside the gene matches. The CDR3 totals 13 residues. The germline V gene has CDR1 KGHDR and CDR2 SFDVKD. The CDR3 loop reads CATTSGGNNEQFF. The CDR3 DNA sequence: TGTGCCACCACTAGCGGGGGGAACAATGAGCAGTTCTTC.